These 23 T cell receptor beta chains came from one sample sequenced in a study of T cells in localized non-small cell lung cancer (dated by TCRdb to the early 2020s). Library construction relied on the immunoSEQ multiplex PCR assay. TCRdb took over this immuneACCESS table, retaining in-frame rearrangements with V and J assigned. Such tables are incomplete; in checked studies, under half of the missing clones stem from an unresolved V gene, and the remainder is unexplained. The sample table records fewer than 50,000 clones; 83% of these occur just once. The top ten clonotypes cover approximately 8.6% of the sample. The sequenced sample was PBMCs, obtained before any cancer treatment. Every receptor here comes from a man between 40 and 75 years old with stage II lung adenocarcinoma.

CDR3 nucleotide sequence: TGTGCCAGCTCACCACGGGACGGCGACAATGAGCAGTTCTTC. As protein: CASSPRDGDNEQFF. V gene TRBV18 combines with J gene TRBJ2-1; D may match TRBD1 or TRBD2 (5 bases each). This CDR3 comprises 14 residues. The V and J ends lost 1 base and 5 bases respectively, with 9 bases between them. Germline V gives CDR1 KGHSH, CDR2 LQKENI. Using reference TRBV18 and TRBJ2-1 for the parts outside the CDR3, the full variable domain is NAGVMQNPRHLVRRRGQEARLRCSPMKGHSHVYWYRQLPEEGLKFMVYLQKENIIDESGMPKERFSAEFPKEGPSILRIQQVVRGDSAAYFCASSPRDGDNEQFFGPGTRLTVL.

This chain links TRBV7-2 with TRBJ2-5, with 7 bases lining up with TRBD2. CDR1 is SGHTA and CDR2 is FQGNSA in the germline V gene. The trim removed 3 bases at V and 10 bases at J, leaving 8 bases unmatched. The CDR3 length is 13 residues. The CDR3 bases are TGTGCCAGCAGCTTTAGCGGGCCTGCCGACCAGTACTTC. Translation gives CASSFSGPADQYF. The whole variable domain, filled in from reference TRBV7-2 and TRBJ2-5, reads GAGVSQSPSNKVTEKGKDVELRCDPISGHTALYWYRQSLGQGLEFLIYFQGNSAPDKSGLPSDRFSAERTGGSVSTLTIQRTQQEDSAVYLCASSFSGPADQYFGPGTRLLVL.

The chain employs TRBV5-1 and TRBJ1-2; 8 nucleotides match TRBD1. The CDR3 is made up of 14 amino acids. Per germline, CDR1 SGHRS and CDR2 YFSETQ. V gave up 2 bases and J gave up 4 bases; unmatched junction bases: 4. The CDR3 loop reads CASSFRGRAYGYTF. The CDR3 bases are TGCGCCAGCAGCTTCAGGGGGCGCGCCTATGGCTACACCTTC.

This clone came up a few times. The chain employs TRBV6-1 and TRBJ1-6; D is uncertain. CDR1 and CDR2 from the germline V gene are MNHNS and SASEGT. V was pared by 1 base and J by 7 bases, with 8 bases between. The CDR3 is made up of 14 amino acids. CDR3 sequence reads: CASSEGGVNSPLHF. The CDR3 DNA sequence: TGTGCCAGCAGTGAAGGTGGAGTAAATTCACCCCTCCACTTT.

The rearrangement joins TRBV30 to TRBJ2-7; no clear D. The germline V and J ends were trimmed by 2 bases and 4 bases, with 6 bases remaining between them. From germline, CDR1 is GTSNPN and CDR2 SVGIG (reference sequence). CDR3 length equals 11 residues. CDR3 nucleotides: TGTGCCTGGAGTTCGGCATACGAGCAGTACTTC. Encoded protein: CAWSSAYEQYF.

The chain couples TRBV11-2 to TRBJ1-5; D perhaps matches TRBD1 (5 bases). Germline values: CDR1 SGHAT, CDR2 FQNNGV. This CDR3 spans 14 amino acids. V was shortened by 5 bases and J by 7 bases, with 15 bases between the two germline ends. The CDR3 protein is CASSPTGPGQPQHF. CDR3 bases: TGTGCCAGCAGCCCAACAGGTCCCGGCCAGCCCCAGCATTTT.

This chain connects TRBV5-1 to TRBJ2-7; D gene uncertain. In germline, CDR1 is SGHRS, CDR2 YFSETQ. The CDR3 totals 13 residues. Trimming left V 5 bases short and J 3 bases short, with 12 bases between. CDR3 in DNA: TGCGCCAGCAGTACGGACGGCCACTACGAGCAGTACTTC. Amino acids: CASSTDGHYEQYF.

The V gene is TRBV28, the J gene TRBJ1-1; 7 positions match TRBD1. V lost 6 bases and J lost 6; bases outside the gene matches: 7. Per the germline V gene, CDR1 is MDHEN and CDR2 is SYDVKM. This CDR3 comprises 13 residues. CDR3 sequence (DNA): TGTGCCAGCAGGGGCAGGGGGAGGGCTGAAGCTTTCTTT. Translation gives CASRGRGRAEAFF.

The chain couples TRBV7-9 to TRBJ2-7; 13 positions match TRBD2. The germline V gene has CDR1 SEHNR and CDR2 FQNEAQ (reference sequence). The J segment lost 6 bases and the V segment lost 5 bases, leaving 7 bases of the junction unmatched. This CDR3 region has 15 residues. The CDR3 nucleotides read TGTGCCAGCAGCGTGACTAGCGGGGGGCCCCGCGAGCAGTACTTC. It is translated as CASSVTSGGPREQYF. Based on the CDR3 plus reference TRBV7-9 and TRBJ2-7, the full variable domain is DTGVSQNPRHKITKRGQNVTFRCDPISEHNRLYWYRQTLGQGPEFLTYFQNEAQLEKSRLLSDRFSAERPKGSFSTLEIQRTEQGDSAMYLCASSVTSGGPREQYFGPGTRLTVT.

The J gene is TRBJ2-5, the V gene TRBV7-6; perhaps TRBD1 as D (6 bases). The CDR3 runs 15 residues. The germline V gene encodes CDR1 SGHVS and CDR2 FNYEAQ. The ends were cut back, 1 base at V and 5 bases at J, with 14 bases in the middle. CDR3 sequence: CASSLDSGGRETQYF. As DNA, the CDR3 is TGTGCCAGCAGCTTAGATTCTGGGGGCCGGGAGACCCAGTACTTC.

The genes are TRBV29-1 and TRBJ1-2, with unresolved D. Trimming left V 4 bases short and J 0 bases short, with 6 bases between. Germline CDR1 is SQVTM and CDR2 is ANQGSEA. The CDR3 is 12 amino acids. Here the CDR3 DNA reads TGCAGCGTTGCTGGGACTAACTATGGCTACACCTTC. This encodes CSVAGTNYGYTF.

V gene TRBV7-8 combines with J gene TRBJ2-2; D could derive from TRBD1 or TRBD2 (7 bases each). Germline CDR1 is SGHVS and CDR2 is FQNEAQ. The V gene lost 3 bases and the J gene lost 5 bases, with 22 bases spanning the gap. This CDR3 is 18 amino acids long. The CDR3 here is CASSFIWANRGGTGELFF. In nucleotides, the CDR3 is TGTGCCAGCAGCTTTATTTGGGCAAACAGGGGAGGGACCGGGGAGCTGTTTTTT.

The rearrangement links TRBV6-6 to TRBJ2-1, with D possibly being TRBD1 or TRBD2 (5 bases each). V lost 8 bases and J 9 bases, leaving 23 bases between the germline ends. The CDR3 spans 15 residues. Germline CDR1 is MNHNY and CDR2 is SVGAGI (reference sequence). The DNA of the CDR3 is TGTGCCAGCGGGGCATCTTGGGACGTAAGGGGTGAGCAGTTCTTC. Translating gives CASGASWDVRGEQFF.

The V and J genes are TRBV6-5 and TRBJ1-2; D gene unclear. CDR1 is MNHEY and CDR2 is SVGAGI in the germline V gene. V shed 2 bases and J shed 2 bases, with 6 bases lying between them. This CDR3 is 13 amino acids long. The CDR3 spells CASSYQTNYGYTF. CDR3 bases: TGTGCCAGCAGTTACCAGACGAACTATGGCTACACCTTC.

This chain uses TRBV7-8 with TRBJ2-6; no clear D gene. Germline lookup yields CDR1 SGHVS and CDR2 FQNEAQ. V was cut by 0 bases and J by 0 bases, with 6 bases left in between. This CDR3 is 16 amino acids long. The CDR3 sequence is CASSLAAGSGANVLTF. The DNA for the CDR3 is TGTGCCAGCAGCTTAGCTGCAGGCTCTGGGGCCAACGTCCTGACTTTC.

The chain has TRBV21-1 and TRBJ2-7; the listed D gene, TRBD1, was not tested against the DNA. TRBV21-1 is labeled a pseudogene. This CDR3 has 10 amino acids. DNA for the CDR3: TGTGCCAGTCCCCGGGACAGCGAGTACTTC. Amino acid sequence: CASPRDSEYF.

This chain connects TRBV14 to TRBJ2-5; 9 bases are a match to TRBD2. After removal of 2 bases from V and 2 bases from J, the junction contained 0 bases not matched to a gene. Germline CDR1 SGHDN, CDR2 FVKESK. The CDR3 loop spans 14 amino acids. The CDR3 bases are TGTGCCAGCAGCCAACTAGCGGGGCAAGAGACCCAGTACTTC. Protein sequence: CASSQLAGQETQYF.

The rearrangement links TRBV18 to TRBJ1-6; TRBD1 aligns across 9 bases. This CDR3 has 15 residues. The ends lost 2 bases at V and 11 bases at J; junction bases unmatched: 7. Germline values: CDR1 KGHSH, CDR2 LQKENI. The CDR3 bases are TGTGCCAGCTCACCAGGAGGGACAGGGAGTACACCCCTCCACTTT. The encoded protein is CASSPGGTGSTPLHF.

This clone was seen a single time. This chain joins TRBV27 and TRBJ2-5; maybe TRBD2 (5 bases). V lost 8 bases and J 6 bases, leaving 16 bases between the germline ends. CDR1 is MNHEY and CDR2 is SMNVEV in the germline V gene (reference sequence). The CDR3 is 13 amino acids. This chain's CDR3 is CASREIGVKTQYF. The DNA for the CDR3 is TGTGCCAGCCGCGAAATCGGGGTAAAGACCCAGTACTTC.

CDR3 protein: CASWARGGANVLTF. The DNA for the CDR3 is TGCGCCAGCTGGGCGAGGGGTGGGGCCAACGTCCTGACTTTC. The chain uses TRBV23-1 and TRBJ2-6; perhaps D is TRBD1 or TRBD2 (5 bases each). TRBV23-1 is an open reading frame, and its role is uncertain. The CDR3 loop spans 14 amino acids. Between the trimmed V and J ends, which lost 8 bases and 3 bases, there was a span of 11 bases.

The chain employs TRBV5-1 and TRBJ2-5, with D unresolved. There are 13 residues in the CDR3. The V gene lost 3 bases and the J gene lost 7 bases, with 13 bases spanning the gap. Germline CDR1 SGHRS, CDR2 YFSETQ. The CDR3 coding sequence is TGCGCCAGCAGCTCCATAACTCAGGCGACCCAGTACTTC. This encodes CASSSITQATQYF.

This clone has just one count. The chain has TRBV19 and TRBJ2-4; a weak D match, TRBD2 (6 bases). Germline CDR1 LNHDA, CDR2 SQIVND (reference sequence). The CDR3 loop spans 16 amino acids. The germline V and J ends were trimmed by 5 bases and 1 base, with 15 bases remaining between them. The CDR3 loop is CASSGGLAIAKNIQYF. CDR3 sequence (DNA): TGTGCCAGTAGTGGGGGGTTGGCAATCGCCAAAAACATTCAGTACTTC.

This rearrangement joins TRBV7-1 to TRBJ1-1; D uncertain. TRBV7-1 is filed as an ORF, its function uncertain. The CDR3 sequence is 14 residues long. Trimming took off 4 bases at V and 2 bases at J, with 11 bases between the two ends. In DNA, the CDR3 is TGTGCCAGCAGCTTGCGACGAGCTAACACTGAAGCTTTCTTT. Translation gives CASSLRRANTEAFF.